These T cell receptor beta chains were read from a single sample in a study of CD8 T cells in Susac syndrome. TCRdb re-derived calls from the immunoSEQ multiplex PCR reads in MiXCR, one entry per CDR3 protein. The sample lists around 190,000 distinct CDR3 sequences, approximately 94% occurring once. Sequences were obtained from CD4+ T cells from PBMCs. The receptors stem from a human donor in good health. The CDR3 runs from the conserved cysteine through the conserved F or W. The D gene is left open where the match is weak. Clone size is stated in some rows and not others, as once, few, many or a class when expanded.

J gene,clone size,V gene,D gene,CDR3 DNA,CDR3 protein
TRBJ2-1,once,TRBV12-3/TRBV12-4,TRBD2,TGTGCCAGCAGTGATAGCGGGGGCTCCTACAATGAGCAGTTCTTC,CASSDSGGSYNEQFF
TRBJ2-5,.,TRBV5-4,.,TGTGCCAGCAGCTACCCGAAGGAAGAGACCCAGTACTTC,CASSYPKEETQYF
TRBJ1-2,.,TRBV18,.,TGTGCCAGCTCACCAAGTACGCATGGCTACACCTTC,CASSPSTHGYTF
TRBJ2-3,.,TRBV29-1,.,TGCAGCGTCCGACTTGCAGATACGCAGTATTTT,CSVRLADTQYF
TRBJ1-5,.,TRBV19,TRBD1,TGTGCCAGTAGGGAAGGACAGGGTCCGCAGCCCCAGCATTTT,CASREGQGPQPQHF
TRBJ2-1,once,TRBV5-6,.,TGTGCCAGCAGCTTGGCGGGACCAAAGAATGAGCAGTTCTTC,CASSLAGPKNEQFF
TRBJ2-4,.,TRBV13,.,TGTGCCAGCAGCTTAGGGGACCCCGTGAAGATAGCCAAAAACATTCAGTACTTC,CASSLGDPVKIAKNIQYF
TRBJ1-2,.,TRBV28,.,TGTGCCAGCAGTTTAAGGGGAATGGATTATGGCTACACCTTC,CASSLRGMDYGYTF
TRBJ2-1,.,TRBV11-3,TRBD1,TGTGCCAGCAGCCCCGGACAGGGAAGGGACAATGAGCAGTTCTTC,CASSPGQGRDNEQFF
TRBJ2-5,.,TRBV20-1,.,TGCAGTGCTTCCTCGACAATGAAAGAGACCCAGTACTTC,CSASSTMKETQYF
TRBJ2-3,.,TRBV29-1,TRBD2,TGCAGCGTTGGGACTAGTGTAGATACGCAGTATTTT,CSVGTSVDTQYF
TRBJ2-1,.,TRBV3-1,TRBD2,TGTGCCAGCAGCCAGGTACCTAGCGGGGGGGCGAATGAGCAGTTCTTC,CASSQVPSGGANEQFF
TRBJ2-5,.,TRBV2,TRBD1,TGTGCCAGCAGACGACAGGGTGGCGGGGAGACCCAGTACTTC,CASRRQGGGETQYF
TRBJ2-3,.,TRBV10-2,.,TGCGCCAGCAGTGAGCCGTGGAAAGGGGGGTCCGATACGCAGTATTTT,CASSEPWKGGSDTQYF
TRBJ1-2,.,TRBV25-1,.,TGTGCCAGCAGTGGGTCGGCTGAAACGGGTGGCTACACCTTC,CASSGSAETGGYTF
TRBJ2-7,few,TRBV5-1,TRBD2,TGCGCCAGCAGCAGCGGCGAGCGGGGTTCCTACGAGCAGTACTTC,CASSSGERGSYEQYF
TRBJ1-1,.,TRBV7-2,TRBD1,TGTGCCAGCAGCTGGGACAGGGGAAAACCTGAAGCTTTCTTT,CASSWDRGKPEAFF
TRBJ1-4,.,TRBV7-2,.,TGTGCCAGCAGCTTAAGCGGCAGGGCGGGAGAAAAACTGTTTTTT,CASSLSGRAGEKLFF
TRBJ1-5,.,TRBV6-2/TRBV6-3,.,TGTGCCAGCAGTTACGACAGCTTTGAGCCCCAGCATTTT,CASSYDSFEPQHF
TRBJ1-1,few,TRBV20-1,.,TGCAGTGCTAGACCAGCCAGGGGTGACACTGAAGCTTTCTTT,CSARPARGDTEAFF
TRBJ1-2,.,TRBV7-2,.,TGTGCCAGCAGCTCCACAGCCTTCTATGGCTACACCTTC,CASSSTAFYGYTF
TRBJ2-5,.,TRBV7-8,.,TGTGCCAGCAGCTCCCTTCTCGGGGAAGAGACCCAGTACTTC,CASSSLLGEETQYF
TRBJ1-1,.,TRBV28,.,TGTGCCAGCAGTCCAATTTACAGGGAAGGCACTGAAGCTTTCTTT,CASSPIYREGTEAFF
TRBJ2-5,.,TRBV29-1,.,TGCAGCGTTGAAACAGGCTACCAAGAGACCCAGTACTTC,CSVETGYQETQYF
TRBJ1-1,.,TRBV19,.,TGTGCCAGTAGTTCCCGGGGGAACACTGAAGCTTTCTTT,CASSSRGNTEAFF
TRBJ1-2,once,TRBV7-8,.,TGTGCCAGCAGCTTAGCGGGCCAGAACAACTATGGCTACACCTTC,CASSLAGQNNYGYTF
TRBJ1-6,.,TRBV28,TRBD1,TGTGCCAGCAGATCGACAGGGGGAAATTCACCCCTCCACTTT,CASRSTGGNSPLHF
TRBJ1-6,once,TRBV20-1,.,TGCAGTACCCTTCGGAACAGGAAGGATTCACCCCTCCACTTT,CSTLRNRKDSPLHF
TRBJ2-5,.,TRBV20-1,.,TGCAGTGCTGGGACGCCCGAGACCCAGTACTTC,CSAGTPETQYF
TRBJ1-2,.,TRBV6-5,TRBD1,TGTGCCAGCAAAGGACAGGCGGATGCTAACTATGGCTACACCTTC,CASKGQADANYGYTF
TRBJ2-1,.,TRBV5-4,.,TGTGCCAGCAGCCCACGAACTGTCTACAATGAGCAGTTCTTC,CASSPRTVYNEQFF
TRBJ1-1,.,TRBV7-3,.,TGTGCCAGCAGCTTAGGAGGGGTGGACACTGAAGCTTTCTTT,CASSLGGVDTEAFF
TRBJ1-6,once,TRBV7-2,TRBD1,TGTGCCAGCAGCCCACGAACAGGGGGACGGCCCCTCCACTTT,CASSPRTGGRPLHF
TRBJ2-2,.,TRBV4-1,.,TGCGCCAGCAGCCAAGTTATGACCACCGGGGAGCTGTTTTTT,CASSQVMTTGELFF
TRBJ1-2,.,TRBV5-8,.,TGTGCCAGCAGCTTGGCTGGGCCCGACTACTATGGCTACACCTTC,CASSLAGPDYYGYTF
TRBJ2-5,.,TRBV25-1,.,TGTGCCAGCAGAATTGGGGGGTTAGAGACCCAGTACTTC,CASRIGGLETQYF
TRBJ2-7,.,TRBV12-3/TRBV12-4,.,TGTGCCAGCAGTTACTCATCGGGGCCCAAGGGGTACGAGCAGTACTTC,CASSYSSGPKGYEQYF
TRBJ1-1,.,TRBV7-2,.,TGTGCCAGCAGCTTAGAGTGGGGGCCAGCTTTCTTT,CASSLEWGPAFF
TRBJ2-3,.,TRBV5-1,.,TGCGCCAGCCTCATTCGGGGTGGTGCAGATACGCAGTATTTT,CASLIRGGADTQYF
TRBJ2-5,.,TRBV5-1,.,TGCGCCAGCAGCTTTAAGGCCAAGGAGACCCAGTACTTC,CASSFKAKETQYF
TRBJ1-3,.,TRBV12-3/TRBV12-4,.,TGTGCCAGCAGTTTGGGGGCTGGAAACACCATATATTTT,CASSLGAGNTIYF
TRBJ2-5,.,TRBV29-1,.,TGCAGCGTTGGGGCCAATCAAGAGACCCAGTACTTC,CSVGANQETQYF
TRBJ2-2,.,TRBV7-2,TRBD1,TGTGCCAGCAGCCATAGACAGGGCGAGCTGTTTTTT,CASSHRQGELFF
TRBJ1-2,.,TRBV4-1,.,TGCGCCAGCAGCCAAGACCACAGTCCTAACTATGGCTACACCTTC,CASSQDHSPNYGYTF
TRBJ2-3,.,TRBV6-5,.,TGTGCCAGCAGCTACCTAGCTACAGGGCCCCAGCGAAGGGATACGCAGTATTTT,CASSYLATGPQRRDTQYF
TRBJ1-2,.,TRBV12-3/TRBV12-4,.,TGTGCCAGCAGCCCGTCCCGGGACATTAATGGCTACACCTTC,CASSPSRDINGYTF
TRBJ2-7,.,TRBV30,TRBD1,TGTGCCTGGGCAGGGACAGGTCACGAGCAGTACTTC,CAWAGTGHEQYF
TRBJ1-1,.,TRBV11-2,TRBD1,TGTGCCAGCAGCCCTTCCGGGACAGCCCTATCTGAAGCTTTCTTT,CASSPSGTALSEAFF
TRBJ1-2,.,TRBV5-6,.,TGTGCCAGCAGCTTGACCCGGGGGTACTACACCTTC,CASSLTRGYYTF
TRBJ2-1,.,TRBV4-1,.,TGCGCCAGCAGCCAGGGGCCCGGGGGAATCCCCCGCTCGAATGAGCAGTTCTTC,CASSQGPGGIPRSNEQFF
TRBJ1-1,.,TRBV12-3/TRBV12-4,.,TGTGCCAGCAGTCGGGACTTTGAAGCTTTCTTT,CASSRDFEAFF